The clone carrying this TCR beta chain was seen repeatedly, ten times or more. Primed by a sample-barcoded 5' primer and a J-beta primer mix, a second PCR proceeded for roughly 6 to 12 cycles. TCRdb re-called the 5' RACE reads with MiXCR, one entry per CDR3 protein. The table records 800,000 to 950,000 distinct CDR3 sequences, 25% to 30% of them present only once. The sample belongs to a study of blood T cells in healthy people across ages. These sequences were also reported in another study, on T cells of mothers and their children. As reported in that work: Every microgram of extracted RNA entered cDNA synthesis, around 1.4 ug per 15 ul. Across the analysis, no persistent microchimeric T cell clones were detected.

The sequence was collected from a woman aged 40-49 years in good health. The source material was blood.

The CDR3 is CASTPSGIGSGETQYF. CDR3 sequence (DNA): TGTGCCAGCACCCCCTCGGGGATCGGGAGCGGAGAGACCCAGTACTTC. The V gene is TRBV12-3 or TRBV12-4, the J gene TRBJ2-5, with D perhaps TRBD2 (6 bases). Between the trimmed V and J ends, which lost 7 bases and 4 bases, there was a span of 22 bases. This CDR3 contains 16 residues.